This T cell receptor (beta chain) derives from a study of T cell responses to AZD1222 COVID-19 vaccine. There are 16 residues in the CDR3. Germline CDR1 reads LNHNV; CDR2 reads YYDKDF (reference sequence). V lost 1 base to trimming and J lost 5 bases; unmatched junction nucleotides: 6. This clone was found a few times. Its antigen remains unknown. Timing groups of about 4 and about 12 weeks for second doses were pooled. The repertoire was sequenced with immunoSEQ multiplex PCR; TCRdb's copy has only in-frame clones and lacks some. The sample has 140,000 to 150,000 clones, 92% seen once. Whole-study findings and limits: Repertoire sampling happened only post peak T cell response. Clonal diversity may have been underestimated, and the donors were mostly white British, with more females than males. Seropositivity was recorded at baseline in only five to seven AZD1222 recipients.

This receptor was taken from an adult who received the AZD1222 COVID-19 vaccine. Material: peripheral blood, obtained 28 days after the second AZD1222 dose. The rearrangement uses TRBV15 and TRBJ2-7, with 12 nucleotides matching TRBD1. Here the CDR3 DNA reads TGTGCCACCAGCAGAGGAAGAGGGACAGGGGGCAACGAGCAGTACTTC. It yields the protein CATSRGRGTGGNEQYF.